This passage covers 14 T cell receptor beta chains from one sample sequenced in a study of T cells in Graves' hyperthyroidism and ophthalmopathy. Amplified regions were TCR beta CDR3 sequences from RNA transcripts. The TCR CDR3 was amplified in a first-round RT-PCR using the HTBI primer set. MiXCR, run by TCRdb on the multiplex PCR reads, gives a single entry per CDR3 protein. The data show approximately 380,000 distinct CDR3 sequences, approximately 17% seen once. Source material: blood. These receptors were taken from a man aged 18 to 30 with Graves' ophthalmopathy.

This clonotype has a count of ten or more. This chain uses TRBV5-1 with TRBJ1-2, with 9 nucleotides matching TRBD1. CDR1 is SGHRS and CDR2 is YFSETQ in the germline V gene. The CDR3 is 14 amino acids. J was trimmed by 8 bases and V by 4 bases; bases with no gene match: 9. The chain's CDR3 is CASSPGQGGGGYTF. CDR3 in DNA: TGCGCCAGCAGCCCGGGACAGGGAGGTGGAGGCTACACCTTC.

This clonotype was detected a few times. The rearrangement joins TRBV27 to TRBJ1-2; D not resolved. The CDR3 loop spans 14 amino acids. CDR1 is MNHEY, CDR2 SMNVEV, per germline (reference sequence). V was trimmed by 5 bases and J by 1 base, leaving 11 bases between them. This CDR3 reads CASSPDVYNYGYTF. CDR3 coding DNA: TGTGCCAGCAGTCCGGACGTTTATAACTATGGCTACACCTTC.

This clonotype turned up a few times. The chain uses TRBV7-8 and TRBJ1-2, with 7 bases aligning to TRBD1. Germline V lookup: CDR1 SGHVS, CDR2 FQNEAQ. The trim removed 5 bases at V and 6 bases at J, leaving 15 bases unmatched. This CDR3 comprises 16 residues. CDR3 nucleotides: TGTGCCAGCAGCCGCAAACGAGAGACAGGGAGTGATGGCTACACCTTC. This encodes CASSRKRETGSDGYTF.

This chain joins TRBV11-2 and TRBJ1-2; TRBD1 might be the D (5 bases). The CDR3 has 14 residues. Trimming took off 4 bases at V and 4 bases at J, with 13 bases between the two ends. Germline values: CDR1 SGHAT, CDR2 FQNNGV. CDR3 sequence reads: CASSSDRGSYGYTF. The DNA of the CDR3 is TGTGCCAGCAGCTCCGATCGGGGGAGCTATGGCTACACCTTC.

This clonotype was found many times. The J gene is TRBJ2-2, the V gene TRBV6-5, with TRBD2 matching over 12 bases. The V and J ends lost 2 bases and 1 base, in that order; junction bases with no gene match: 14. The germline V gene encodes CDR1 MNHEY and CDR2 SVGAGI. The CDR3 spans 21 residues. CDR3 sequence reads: CASSYAEGQTSGGLNTGELFF. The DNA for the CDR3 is TGTGCCAGCAGTTACGCGGAGGGCCAGACTAGCGGGGGTCTGAACACCGGGGAGCTGTTTTTT.

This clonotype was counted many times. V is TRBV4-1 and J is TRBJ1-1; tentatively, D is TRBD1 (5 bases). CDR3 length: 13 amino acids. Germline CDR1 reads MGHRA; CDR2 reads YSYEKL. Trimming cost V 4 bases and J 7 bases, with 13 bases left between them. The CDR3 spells CASSRDAQVEAFF. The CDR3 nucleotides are TGCGCCAGCAGCCGGGACGCCCAAGTTGAAGCTTTCTTT.

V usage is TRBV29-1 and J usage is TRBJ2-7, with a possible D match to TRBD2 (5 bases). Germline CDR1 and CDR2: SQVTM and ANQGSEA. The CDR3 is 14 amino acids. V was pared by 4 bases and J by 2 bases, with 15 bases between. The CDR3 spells CSVGSGIGAYEQYF. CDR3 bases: TGCAGCGTTGGATCCGGGATTGGGGCCTACGAGCAGTACTTC.

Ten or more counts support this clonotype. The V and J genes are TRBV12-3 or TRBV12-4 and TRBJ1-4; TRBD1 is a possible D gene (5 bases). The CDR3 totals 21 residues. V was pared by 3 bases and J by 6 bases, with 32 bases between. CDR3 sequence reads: CASSFRGYSPGIPFDYEKLFF. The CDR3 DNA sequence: TGTGCCAGCAGTTTTCGGGGTTATTCTCCAGGGATCCCTTTTGACTATGAAAAACTGTTTTTT.

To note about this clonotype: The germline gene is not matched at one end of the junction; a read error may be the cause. Here the CDR3 DNA reads TGTGCCAGCAGCAAAGGACAGATCTCTGGAAACACCATATATTTT. Translating it yields CASSKGQISGNTIYF. V usage is TRBV4-1 and J usage is TRBJ1-3, with D maybe TRBD1 (6 bases). This CDR3 is built from 15 residues. The germline CDR1 and CDR2 sequences are MGHRA and YSYEKL.

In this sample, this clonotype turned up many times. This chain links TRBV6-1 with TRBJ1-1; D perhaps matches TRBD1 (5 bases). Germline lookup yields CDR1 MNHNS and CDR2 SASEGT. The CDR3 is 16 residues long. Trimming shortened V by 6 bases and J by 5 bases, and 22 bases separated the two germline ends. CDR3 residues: CASRRDLRGPNTEAFF. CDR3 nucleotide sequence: TGTGCCAGCAGGCGGGACCTAAGAGGGCCGAATACTGAAGCTTTCTTT.

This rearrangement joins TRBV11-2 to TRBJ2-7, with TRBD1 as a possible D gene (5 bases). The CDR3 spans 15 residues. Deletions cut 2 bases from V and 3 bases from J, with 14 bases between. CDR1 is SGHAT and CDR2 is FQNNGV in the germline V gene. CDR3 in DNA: TGTGCCAGCAGCTTAAGCCAAGACAGAAGCTACGAGCAGTACTTC. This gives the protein CASSLSQDRSYEQYF.

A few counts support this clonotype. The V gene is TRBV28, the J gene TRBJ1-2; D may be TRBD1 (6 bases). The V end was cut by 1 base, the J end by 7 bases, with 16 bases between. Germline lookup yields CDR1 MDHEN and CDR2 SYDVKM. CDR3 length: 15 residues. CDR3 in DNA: TGTGCCAGCAGTTTATCAGGGGCCTCCCTCGCTGGCTACACCTTC. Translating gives CASSLSGASLAGYTF.

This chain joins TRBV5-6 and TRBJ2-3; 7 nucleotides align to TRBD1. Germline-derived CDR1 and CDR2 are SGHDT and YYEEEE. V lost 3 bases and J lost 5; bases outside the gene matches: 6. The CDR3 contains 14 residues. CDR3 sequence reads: CASSWATGRDTQYF. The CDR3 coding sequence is TGTGCCAGCAGCTGGGCGACAGGGAGAGATACGCAGTATTTT.

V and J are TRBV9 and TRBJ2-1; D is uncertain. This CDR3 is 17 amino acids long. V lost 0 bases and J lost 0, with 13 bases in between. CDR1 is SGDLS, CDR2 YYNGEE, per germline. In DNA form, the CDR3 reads TGTGCCAGCAGCGTAGGGATGACCATTAGCTCCTACAATGAGCAGTTCTTC. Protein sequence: CASSVGMTISSYNEQFF.